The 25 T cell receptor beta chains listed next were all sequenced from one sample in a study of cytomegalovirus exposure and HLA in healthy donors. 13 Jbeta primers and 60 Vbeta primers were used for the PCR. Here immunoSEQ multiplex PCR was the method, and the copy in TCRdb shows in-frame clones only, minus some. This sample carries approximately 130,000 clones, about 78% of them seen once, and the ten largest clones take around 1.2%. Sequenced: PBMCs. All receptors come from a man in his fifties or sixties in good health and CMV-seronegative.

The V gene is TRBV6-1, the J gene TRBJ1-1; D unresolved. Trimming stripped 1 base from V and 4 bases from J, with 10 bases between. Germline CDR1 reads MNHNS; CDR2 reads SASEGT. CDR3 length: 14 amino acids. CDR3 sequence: CASSEGGKSTEAFF. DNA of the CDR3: TGTGCCAGCAGTGAAGGAGGGAAGAGCACTGAAGCTTTCTTT.

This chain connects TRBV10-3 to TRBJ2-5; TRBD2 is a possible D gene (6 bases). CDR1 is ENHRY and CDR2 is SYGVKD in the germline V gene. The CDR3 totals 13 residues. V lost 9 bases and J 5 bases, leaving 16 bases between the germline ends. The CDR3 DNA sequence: TGTGCCATTAAGGGAGGCCTGGAGGAGACCCAGTACTTC. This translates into CAIKGGLEETQYF.

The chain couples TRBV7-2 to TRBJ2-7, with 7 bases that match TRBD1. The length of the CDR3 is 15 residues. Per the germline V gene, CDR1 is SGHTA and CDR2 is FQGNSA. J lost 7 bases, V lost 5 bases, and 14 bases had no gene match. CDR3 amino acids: CASSHPGQPVREQYF. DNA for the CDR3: TGTGCCAGCAGCCACCCGGGACAGCCGGTCCGAGAGCAGTACTTC.

CDR3 amino acids: CATGATSGNTDTQYF. Here the CDR3 DNA reads TGTGCCACTGGGGCGACTAGCGGAAACACAGATACGCAGTATTTT. This chain uses TRBV19 with TRBJ2-3; the match to TRBD2 covers 9 bases. Germline CDR1 is LNHDA and CDR2 is SQIVND (reference sequence). CDR3 length: 15 residues. The junction had 10 bases not matched to a gene; V was cut back by 10 bases and J by 2 bases.

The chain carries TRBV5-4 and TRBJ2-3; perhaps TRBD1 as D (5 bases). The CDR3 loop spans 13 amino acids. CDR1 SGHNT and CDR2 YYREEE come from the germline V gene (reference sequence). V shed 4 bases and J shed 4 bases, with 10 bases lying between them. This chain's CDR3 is CASSNPGSDTQYF. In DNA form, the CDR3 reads TGTGCCAGCAGCAATCCAGGGTCAGATACGCAGTATTTT.

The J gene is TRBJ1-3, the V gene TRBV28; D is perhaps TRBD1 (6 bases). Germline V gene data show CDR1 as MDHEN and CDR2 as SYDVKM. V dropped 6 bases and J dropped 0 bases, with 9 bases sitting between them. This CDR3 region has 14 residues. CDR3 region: CASRTGNSGNTIYF. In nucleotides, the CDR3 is TGTGCCAGCAGGACAGGTAACTCTGGAAACACCATATATTTT.

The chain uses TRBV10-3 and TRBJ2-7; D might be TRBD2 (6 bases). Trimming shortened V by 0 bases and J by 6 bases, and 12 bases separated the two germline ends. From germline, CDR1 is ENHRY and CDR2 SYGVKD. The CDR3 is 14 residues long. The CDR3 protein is CAISESGGGREQYF. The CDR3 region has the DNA TGTGCCATCAGTGAGTCGGGAGGAGGACGCGAGCAGTACTTC.

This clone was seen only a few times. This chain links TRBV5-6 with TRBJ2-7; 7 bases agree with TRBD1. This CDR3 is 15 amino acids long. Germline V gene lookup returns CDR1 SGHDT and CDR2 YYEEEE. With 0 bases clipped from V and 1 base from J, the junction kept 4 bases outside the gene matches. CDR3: CASSLGQGNSYEQYF. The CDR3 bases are TGTGCCAGCAGCTTGGGACAGGGTAATTCCTACGAGCAGTACTTC.

The CDR3 sequence: CASSLRWGGTEAFF. In DNA, the CDR3 is TGTGCCAGCAGCTTACGCTGGGGAGGCACTGAAGCTTTCTTT. V is TRBV11-2 and J is TRBJ1-1, with D unresolved. Germline V gene data show CDR1 as SGHAT and CDR2 as FQNNGV. CDR3 length: 14 residues. V lost 2 bases and J lost 4, with 11 bases in between.

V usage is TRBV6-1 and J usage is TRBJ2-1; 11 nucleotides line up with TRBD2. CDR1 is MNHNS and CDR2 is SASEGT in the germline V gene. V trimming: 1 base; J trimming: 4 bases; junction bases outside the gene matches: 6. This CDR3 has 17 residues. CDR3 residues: CASSEVGTSGLYNEQFF. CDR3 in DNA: TGTGCCAGCAGTGAAGTAGGGACTAGCGGTTTATACAATGAGCAGTTCTTC.

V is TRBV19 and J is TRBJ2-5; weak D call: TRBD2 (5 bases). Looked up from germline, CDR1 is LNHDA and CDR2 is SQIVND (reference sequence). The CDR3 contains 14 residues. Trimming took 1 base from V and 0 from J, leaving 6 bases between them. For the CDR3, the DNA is TGTGCCAGTAGTATAGTTAGCGACCAAGAGACCCAGTACTTC. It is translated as CASSIVSDQETQYF.

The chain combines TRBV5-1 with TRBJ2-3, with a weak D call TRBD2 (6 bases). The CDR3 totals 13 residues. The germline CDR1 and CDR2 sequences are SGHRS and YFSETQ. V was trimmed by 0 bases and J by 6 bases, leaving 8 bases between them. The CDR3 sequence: CASSLAGVDTQYF. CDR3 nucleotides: TGCGCCAGCAGCTTGGCGGGAGTGGATACGCAGTATTTT.

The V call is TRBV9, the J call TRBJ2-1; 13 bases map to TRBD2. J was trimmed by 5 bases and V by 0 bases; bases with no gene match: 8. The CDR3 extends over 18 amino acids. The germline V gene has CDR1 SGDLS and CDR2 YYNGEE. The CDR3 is CASSVEWSGTSGNNEQFF. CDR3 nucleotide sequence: TGTGCCAGCAGCGTAGAATGGTCCGGGACTAGCGGGAACAATGAGCAGTTCTTC. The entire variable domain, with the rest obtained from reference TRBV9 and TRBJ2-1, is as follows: DSGVTQTPKHLITATGQRVTLRCSPRSGDLSVYWYQQSLDQGLQFLIQYYNGEERAKGNILERFSAQQFPDLHSELNLSSLELGDSALYFCASSVEWSGTSGNNEQFFGPGTRLTVL.

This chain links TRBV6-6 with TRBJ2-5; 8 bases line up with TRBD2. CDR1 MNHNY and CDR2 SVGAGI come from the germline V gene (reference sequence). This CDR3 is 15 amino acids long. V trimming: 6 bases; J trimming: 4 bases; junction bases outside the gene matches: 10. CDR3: CASSRREGNRETQYF. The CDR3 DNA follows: TGTGCCAGCAGCCGTCGGGAGGGGAACAGAGAGACCCAGTACTTC.

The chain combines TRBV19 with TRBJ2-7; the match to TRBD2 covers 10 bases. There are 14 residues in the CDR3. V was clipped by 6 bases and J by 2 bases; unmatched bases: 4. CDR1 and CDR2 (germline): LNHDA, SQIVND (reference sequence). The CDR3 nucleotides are TGTGCCAGTAGGGACCTAGCGGGAGCCTACGAGCAGTACTTC. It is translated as CASRDLAGAYEQYF.

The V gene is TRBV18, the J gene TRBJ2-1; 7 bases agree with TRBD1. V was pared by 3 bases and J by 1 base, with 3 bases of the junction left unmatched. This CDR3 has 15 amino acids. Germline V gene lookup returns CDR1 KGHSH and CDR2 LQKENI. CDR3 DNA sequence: TGTGCCAGCTCACCCGGGACAGTTTCCTACAATGAGCAGTTCTTC. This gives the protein CASSPGTVSYNEQFF.

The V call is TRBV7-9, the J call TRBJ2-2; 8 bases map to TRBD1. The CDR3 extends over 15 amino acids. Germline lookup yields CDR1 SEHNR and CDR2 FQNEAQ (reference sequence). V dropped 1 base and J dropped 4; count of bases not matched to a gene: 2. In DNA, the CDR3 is TGTGCCAGCAGCTTAGGGACAGGGCCCACCGGGGAGCTGTTTTTT. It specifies CASSLGTGPTGELFF.

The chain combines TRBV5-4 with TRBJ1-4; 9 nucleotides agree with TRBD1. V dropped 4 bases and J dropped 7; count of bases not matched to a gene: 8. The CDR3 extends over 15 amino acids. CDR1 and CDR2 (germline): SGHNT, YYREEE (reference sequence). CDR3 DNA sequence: TGTGCCAGCAGCCCCCAACCGGGACAGGGTGAAAAACTGTTTTTT. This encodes CASSPQPGQGEKLFF.

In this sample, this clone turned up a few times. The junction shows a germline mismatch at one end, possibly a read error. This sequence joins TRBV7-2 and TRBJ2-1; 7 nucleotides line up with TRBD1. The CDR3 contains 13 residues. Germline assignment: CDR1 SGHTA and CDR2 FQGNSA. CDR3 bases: TGTGCCAGCAGCCTAGCACAGGGGAGTGAGCAGTTCTTC. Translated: CASSLAQGSEQFF.

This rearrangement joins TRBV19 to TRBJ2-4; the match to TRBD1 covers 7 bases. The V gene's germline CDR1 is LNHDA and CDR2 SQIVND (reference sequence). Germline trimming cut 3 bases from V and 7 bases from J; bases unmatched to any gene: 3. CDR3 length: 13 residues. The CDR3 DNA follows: TGTGCCAGTAGTATCACCAGGGGGAACATTCAGTACTTC. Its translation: CASSITRGNIQYF.

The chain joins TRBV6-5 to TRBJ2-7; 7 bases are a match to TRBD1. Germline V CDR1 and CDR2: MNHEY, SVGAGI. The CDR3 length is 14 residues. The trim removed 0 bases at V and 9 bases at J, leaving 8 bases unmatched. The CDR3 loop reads CASSYSFSGDRQYF. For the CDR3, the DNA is TGTGCCAGCAGTTACTCTTTTTCTGGGGACAGGCAGTACTTC.

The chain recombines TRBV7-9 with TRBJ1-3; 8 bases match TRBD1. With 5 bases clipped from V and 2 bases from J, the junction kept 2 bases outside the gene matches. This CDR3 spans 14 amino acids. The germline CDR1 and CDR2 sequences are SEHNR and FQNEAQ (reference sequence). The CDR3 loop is CASSMDRAGNTIYF. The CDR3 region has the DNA TGTGCCAGCAGCATGGACAGGGCTGGAAACACCATATATTTT.

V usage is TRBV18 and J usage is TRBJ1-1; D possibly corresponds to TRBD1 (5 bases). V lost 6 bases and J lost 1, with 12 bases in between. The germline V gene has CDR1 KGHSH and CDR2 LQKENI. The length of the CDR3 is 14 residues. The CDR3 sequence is CASSANTGNTEAFF. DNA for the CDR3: TGTGCCAGCTCGGCGAATACAGGGAACACTGAAGCTTTCTTT.

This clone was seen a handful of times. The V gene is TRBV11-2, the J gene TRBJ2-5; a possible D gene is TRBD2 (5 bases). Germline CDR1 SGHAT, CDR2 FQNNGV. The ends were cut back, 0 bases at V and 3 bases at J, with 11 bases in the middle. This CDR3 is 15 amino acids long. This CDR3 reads CASSLDSDLKETQYF. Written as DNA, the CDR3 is TGTGCCAGCAGCTTAGATAGCGACCTCAAAGAGACCCAGTACTTC.

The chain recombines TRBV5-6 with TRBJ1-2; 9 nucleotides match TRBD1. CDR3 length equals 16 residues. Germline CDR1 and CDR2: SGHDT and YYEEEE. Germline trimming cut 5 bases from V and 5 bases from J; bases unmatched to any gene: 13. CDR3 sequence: CASSSWLQGARYGYTF. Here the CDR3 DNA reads TGTGCCAGCAGTTCTTGGTTACAGGGGGCGAGGTATGGCTACACCTTC.